This TCR beta chain was documented in a study of T-cell reconstitution after alpha-beta-depleted transplantation in children. The CDR3 is 14 amino acids. Germline trimming cut 6 bases from V and 5 bases from J; bases unmatched to any gene: 8. As it was prepared, the TCRbeta library received unique molecular identifiers. Using its own MiXCR run on the PCR reads, TCRdb lists one record per CDR3 protein. The sample consists of around 370,000 distinct CDR3 sequences, about a tenth of them appearing once. The sequence was obtained from a human donor who donated a stem cell graft to a child with acute lymphoblastic leukemia. The material sequenced was PBMCs from the stem cell graft donor, taken from the stem cell graft. The chain recombines TRBV12-3 or TRBV12-4 with TRBJ1-1; 8 bases are a match to TRBD1. For the CDR3, the DNA is TGTGCCAGCAGGGAAGACAGGGGTTCGACTGAAGCTTTCTTT. This codes for CASREDRGSTEAFF.